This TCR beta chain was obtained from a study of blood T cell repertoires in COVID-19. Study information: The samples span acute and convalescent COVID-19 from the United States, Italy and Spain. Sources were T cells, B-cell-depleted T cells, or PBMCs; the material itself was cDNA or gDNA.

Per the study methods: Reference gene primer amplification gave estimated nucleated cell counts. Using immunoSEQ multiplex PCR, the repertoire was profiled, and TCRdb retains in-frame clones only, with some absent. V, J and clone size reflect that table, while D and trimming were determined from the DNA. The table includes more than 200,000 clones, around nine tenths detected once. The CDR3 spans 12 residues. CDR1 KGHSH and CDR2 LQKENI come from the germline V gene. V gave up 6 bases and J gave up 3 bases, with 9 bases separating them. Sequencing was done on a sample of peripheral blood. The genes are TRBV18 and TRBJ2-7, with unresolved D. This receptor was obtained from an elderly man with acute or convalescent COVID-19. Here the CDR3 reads CASSLDIYEQYF. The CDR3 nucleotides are TGTGCCAGCTCCCTTGACATCTACGAGCAGTACTTC.